These 17 T cell receptor beta chains were sequenced from one sample in a study of T-cell memory formation after mild COVID-19. MiXCR, run by TCRdb on the 5' RACE reads, gives a single entry per CDR3 protein. Of tens of thousands of distinct CDR3 sequences listed, less than 7.5% are singletons. The sample comprised PBMCs or a T cell subset sorted from them (not recorded which). The receptors here all came from a man aged 18-30 years who had mild COVID-19 (a few samples of this study predate the infection). Cell type and time point are not known.

The rearrangement uses TRBV5-4 and TRBJ2-2; TRBD1 or TRBD2 may be the D gene (5 bases each). The ends were cut back, 4 bases at V and 6 bases at J, with 10 bases in the middle. The germline CDR1 and CDR2 sequences are SGHNT and YYREEE (reference sequence). The CDR3 is 13 residues long. CDR3 amino acids: CASSPVGAGELFF. The DNA for the CDR3 is TGTGCCAGCAGCCCAGTGGGGGCCGGGGAGCTGTTTTTT.

This clonotype was counted ten times or more. The V and J genes are TRBV6-5 and TRBJ1-6, with 7 bases identical to TRBD1. Trimming at V came to 7 bases and at J to 3 bases, leaving 6 bases not matched to a gene. The germline CDR1 and CDR2 sequences are MNHEY and SVGAGI. This CDR3 region has 15 residues. CDR3 DNA: TGTGCCAGCACTCGACAGGGAGTCTATAATTCACCCCTCCACTTT. It translates to CASTRQGVYNSPLHF.

The chain links TRBV20-1 to TRBJ1-1; no clear D gene. The germline V gene encodes CDR1 DFQATT and CDR2 SNEGSKA (reference sequence). Trimming removed 4 bases from V and 0 bases from J, with 12 bases in between. The CDR3 has 14 amino acids. The CDR3 region has the DNA TGCAGTGCTAAGGATGCGACCGTGAACACTGAAGCTTTCTTT. Translation gives CSAKDATVNTEAFF.

The V call is TRBV7-2, the J call TRBJ2-5; D perhaps matches TRBD1 (5 bases). Germline assignment: CDR1 SGHTA and CDR2 FQGNSA. The length of the CDR3 is 12 residues. The V end lost 4 bases, the J end lost 7 bases, and 10 bases lay between the germline ends. For the CDR3, the DNA is TGTGCCAGCAGCTCCCTAGGGGTGACCCAGTACTTC. Translated, it gives CASSSLGVTQYF.

Many counts were recorded for this clonotype. The chain couples TRBV5-1 to TRBJ2-2; possible D gene TRBD2, 6 bases. The CDR3 runs to 15 residues. V was trimmed by 2 bases and J by 3 bases, leaving 11 bases between them. Per the germline V gene, CDR1 is SGHRS and CDR2 is YFSETQ. The CDR3 region has the DNA TGCGCCAGCAGCTTCGGGGGTTCGGACACCGGGGAGCTGTTTTTT. Its protein product is CASSFGGSDTGELFF. Variable domain in full (rest from reference TRBV5-1 and TRBJ2-2): KAGVTQTPRYLIKTRGQQVTLSCSPISGHRSVSWYQQTPGQGLQFLFEYFSETQRNKGNFPGRFSGRQFSNSRSEMNVSTLELGDSALYLCASSFGGSDTGELFFGEGSRLTVL.

The rearrangement uses TRBV7-2 and TRBJ2-1; D is possibly TRBD2 (6 bases). The CDR3 has 14 amino acids. The V end was cut by 6 bases, the J end by 15 bases, with 24 bases between. The germline V gene encodes CDR1 SGHTA and CDR2 FQGNSA. The CDR3 DNA reads TGTGCCAGCAGTTTCACTGGGGACTCCCCCCTCGGGTTCTTC. It yields the protein CASSFTGDSPLGFF.

This clonotype came up many times. This chain connects TRBV12-3 or TRBV12-4 to TRBJ1-1, with D tentatively TRBD1 (5 bases). This CDR3 has 15 amino acids. V gave up 3 bases and J gave up 0 bases, with 11 bases separating them. CDR3 residues: CASSFRETMNTEAFF. CDR3 bases: TGTGCCAGCAGTTTCAGGGAAACCATGAACACTGAAGCTTTCTTT.

There are many counts of this clonotype. The chain combines TRBV7-2 with TRBJ2-3, with 9 nucleotides matching TRBD1. Unmatched junction bases numbered 14, after V lost 5 bases and J lost 14 bases. The germline CDR1 and CDR2 sequences are SGHTA and FQGNSA. This CDR3 is built from 14 residues. The CDR3 DNA sequence: TGTGCCAGCAGCCCCGGGACAGGGTGGGCGACCCTGTATTTT. This sequence encodes CASSPGTGWATLYF.

V gene TRBV12-3 or TRBV12-4 combines with J gene TRBJ1-2; perhaps TRBD1 as D (6 bases). Trimming removed 2 bases from V and 2 bases from J, with 15 bases in between. The CDR3 sequence is 16 residues long. The CDR3: CASSLTPSGANYGYTF. CDR3 DNA sequence: TGTGCCAGCAGTTTAACCCCTTCAGGGGCCAACTATGGCTACACCTTC.

This clonotype was seen more than once but under ten times. This chain uses TRBV7-2 with TRBJ1-4; D gene uncertain. The CDR3 spans 12 residues. CDR1 and CDR2 from the germline V gene are SGHTA and FQGNSA. Trimming cost V 4 bases and J 7 bases, with 7 bases left between them. CDR3 region: CASSSSAEKLFF. The CDR3 DNA sequence: TGTGCCAGCAGCTCATCGGCTGAAAAACTGTTTTTT. Full variable domain (remainder filled in from reference TRBV7-2 and TRBJ1-4): GAGVSQSPSNKVTEKGKDVELRCDPISGHTALYWYRQSLGQGLEFLIYFQGNSAPDKSGLPSDRFSAERTGGSVSTLTIQRTQQEDSAVYLCASSSSAEKLFFGSGTQLSVL.

In its sample, this clonotype was seen many times. J is TRBJ2-6 and V is TRBV20-1; D remains ambiguous. CDR1 and CDR2 (germline): DFQATT, SNEGSKA (reference sequence). V was clipped by 4 bases and J by 1 base, with 5 bases between them. CDR3 length: 13 residues. This chain's CDR3 is CSATQSGANVLTF. CDR3 coding DNA: TGCAGTGCTACTCAATCTGGGGCCAACGTCCTGACTTTC.

The rearrangement uses TRBV7-3 and TRBJ2-1; 8 bases line up with TRBD2. The germline V gene encodes CDR1 SGHTA and CDR2 FQGTGA. There are 15 residues in the CDR3. Trimming removed 5 bases from V and 8 bases from J; junction bases left unmatched: 11. CDR3 loop: CASSPGLASSHEQFF. The CDR3 DNA is TGTGCCAGCAGCCCAGGACTAGCAAGTAGCCATGAGCAGTTCTTC.

The genes are TRBV9 and TRBJ2-3, with 7 bases lining up with TRBD2. CDR1 is SGDLS, CDR2 YYNGEE, per germline. The CDR3 spans 15 residues. V trimming: 0 bases; J trimming: 1 base; junction bases outside the gene matches: 2. CDR3 coding DNA: TGTGCCAGCAGCGTAGGGGCGGGGGGCACAGATACGCAGTATTTT. Translating it yields CASSVGAGGTDTQYF.

At least ten counts were recorded for this clonotype. V and J are TRBV20-1 and TRBJ2-3, with D possibly TRBD2 on 5 matching bases. The CDR3 is 14 residues long. Trimming cost V 3 bases and J 1 base, with 11 bases left between them. In germline, CDR1 is DFQATT, CDR2 SNEGSKA (reference sequence). Here the CDR3 reads CSARSRRGTDTQYF. The CDR3, as DNA: TGCAGTGCTAGGTCGCGGCGGGGCACAGATACGCAGTATTTT.

By share of the sample, this clonotype is medium-sized. CDR3 in amino acids: CASSQFPAKETQYF. The CDR3 coding sequence is TGCGCCAGCAGCCAATTTCCAGCTAAAGAGACCCAGTACTTC. The chain couples TRBV4-1 to TRBJ2-5; no clear D. Trimming shortened V by 2 bases and J by 3 bases, and 10 bases separated the two germline ends. Germline V gene lookup returns CDR1 MGHRA and CDR2 YSYEKL. The CDR3 has 14 amino acids.

In this sample, this clonotype turned up many times. V usage is TRBV7-2 and J usage is TRBJ2-3, with D perhaps matching TRBD1 (6 bases). CDR3 length: 13 amino acids. The germline V gene has CDR1 SGHTA and CDR2 FQGNSA. V dropped 8 bases and J dropped 5 bases, with 14 bases sitting between them. In nucleotides, the CDR3 is TGTGCCAGCTGTCAGGGGCCTATAGATACGCAGTATTTT. This codes for CASCQGPIDTQYF.

This clonotype was seen only a few times. The V gene is TRBV6-1, the J gene TRBJ1-2; TRBD1 might be the D (6 bases). Germline-derived CDR1 and CDR2 are MNHNS and SASEGT. The CDR3 covers 13 residues. Trimming removed 7 bases from V and 6 bases from J, with 15 bases in between. CDR3: CASTPGRGDGYTF. CDR3 sequence (DNA): TGTGCCAGCACCCCGGGCAGGGGAGATGGCTACACCTTC.